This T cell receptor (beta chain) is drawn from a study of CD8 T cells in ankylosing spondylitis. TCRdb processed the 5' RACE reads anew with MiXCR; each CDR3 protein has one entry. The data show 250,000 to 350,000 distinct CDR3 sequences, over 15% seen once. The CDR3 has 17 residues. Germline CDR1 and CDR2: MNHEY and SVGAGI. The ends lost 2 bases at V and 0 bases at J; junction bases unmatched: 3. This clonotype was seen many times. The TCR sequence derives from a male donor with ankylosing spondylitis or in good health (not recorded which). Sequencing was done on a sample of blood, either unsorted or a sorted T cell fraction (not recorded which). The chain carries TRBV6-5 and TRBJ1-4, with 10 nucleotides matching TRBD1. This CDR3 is CASSYPGTGATNEKLFF. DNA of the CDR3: TGTGCCAGCAGTTACCCTGGGACAGGGGCAACTAATGAAAAACTGTTTTTT.